This TCR beta chain was recovered during a study of blood T cell repertoires in COVID-19. Looking at the study overall: Researchers got acute and convalescent COVID-19 samples from the United States, Italy and Spain. T cells, B-cell-depleted T cells, or PBMCs provided the cDNA or gDNA that served as material.

Methods used by the authors: Reference gene primers were amplified, and this amplification served to estimate nucleated cell counts. The method was immunoSEQ multiplex PCR; TCRdb's version includes in-frame clones alone and lacks a portion of them. That table furnishes V, J and clone size, whereas the DNA furnished D and trimming. Of 200,000 to 300,000 clones in the sample, 82% are singletons; the top ten hold roughly an eighth. On this clone: Compared with germline, one end of the junction differs, possibly owing to a read error.

This clonotype was obtained from a woman aged 60 to 75 with active or convalescent COVID-19. The specimen was peripheral blood.

CDR3 sequence: CASSPTGSYQPQHF. For the CDR3, the DNA is TGTGCCAGCTCACCGACAGGTAGCTATCAGCCCCAGCATTTT. The rearrangement joins TRBV18 to TRBJ1-5; TRBD1 is a possible D gene (6 bases). This CDR3 is 14 amino acids long. CDR1 is KGHSH and CDR2 is LQKENI in the germline V gene.